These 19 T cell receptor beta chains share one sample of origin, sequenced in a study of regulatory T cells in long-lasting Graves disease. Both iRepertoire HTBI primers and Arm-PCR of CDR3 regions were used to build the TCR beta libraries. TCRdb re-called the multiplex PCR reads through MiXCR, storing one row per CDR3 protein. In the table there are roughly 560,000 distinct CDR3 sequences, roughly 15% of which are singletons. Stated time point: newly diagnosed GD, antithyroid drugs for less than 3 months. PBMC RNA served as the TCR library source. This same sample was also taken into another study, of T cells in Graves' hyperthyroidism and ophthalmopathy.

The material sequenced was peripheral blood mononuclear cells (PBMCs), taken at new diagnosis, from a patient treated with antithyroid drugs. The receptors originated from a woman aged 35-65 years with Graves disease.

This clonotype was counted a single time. The CDR3 is CASSWGQLAEAFF. The DNA for the CDR3 is TGTGCCAGCAGTTGGGGACAGTTGGCCGAAGCTTTCTTT. The genes are TRBV6-2 or TRBV6-3 and TRBJ1-1; TRBD1 matches at 7 bases. This CDR3 is 13 amino acids long. Germline CDR1 MNHEY, CDR2 SVGEGT. Unmatched junction bases numbered 7, after V lost 4 bases and J lost 8 bases.

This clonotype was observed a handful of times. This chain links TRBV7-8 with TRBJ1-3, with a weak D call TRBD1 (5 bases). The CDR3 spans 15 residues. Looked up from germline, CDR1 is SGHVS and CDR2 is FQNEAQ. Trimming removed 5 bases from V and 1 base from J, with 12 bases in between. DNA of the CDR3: TGTGCCAGCAGCGTATCCAGGGTTTCTGGAAACACCATATATTTT. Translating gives CASSVSRVSGNTIYF.

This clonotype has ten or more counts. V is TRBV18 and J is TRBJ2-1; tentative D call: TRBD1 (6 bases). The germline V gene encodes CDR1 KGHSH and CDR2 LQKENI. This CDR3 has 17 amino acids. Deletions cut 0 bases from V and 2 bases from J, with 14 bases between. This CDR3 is CASSPPRDIFTYNEQFF. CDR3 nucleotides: TGTGCCAGCTCACCACCCCGGGACATTTTCACCTACAATGAGCAGTTCTTC. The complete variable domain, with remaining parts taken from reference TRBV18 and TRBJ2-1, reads NAGVMQNPRHLVRRRGQEARLRCSPMKGHSHVYWYRQLPEEGLKFMVYLQKENIIDESGMPKERFSAEFPKEGPSILRIQQVVRGDSAAYFCASSPPRDIFTYNEQFFGPGTRLTVL.

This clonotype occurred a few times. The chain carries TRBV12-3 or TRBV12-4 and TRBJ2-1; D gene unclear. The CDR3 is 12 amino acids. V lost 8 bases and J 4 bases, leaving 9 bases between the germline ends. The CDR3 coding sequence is TGTGCCAGCTGGACGGAGTACAATGAGCAGTTCTTC. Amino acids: CASWTEYNEQFF.

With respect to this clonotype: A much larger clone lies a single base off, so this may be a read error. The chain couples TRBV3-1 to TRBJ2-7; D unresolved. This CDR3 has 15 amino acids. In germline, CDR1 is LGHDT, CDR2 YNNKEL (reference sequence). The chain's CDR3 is CASSQGFSSSNEQYF. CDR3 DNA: TGTGCCAGCAGCCAGGGTTTTAGCAGCTCCAACGAGCAGTACTTC.

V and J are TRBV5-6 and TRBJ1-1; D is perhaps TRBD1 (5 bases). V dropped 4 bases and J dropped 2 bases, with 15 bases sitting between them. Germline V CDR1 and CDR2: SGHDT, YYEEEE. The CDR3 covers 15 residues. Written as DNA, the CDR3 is TGTGCCAGCAGCCCGGGGGTCAGGGAAAACACTGAAGCTTTCTTT. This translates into CASSPGVRENTEAFF.

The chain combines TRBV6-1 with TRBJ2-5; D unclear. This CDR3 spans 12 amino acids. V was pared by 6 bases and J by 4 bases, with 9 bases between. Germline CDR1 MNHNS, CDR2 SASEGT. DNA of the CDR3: TGTGCCAGCAGGTTGCGCGGAGAGACCCAGTACTTC. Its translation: CASRLRGETQYF.

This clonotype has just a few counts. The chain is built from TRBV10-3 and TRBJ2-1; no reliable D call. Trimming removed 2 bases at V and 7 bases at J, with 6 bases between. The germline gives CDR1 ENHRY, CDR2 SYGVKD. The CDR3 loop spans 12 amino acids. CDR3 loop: CAISEPPNEQFF. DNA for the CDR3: TGTGCCATCAGTGAGCCCCCAAATGAGCAGTTCTTC.

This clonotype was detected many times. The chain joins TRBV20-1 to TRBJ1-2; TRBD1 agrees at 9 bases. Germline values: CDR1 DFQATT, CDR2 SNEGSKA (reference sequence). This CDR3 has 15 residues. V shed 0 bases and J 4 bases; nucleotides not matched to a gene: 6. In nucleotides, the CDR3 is TGCAGTGCTAGAGAAAAGGACAGGGGCGTCTATGGCTACACCTTC. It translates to CSAREKDRGVYGYTF.

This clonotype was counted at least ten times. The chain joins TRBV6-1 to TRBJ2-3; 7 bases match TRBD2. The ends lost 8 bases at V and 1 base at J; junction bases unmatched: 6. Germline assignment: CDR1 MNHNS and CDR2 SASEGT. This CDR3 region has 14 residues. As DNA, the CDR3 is TGTGCCAGCCTTGCGGGGGTGGGCACAGATACGCAGTATTTT. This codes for CASLAGVGTDTQYF.

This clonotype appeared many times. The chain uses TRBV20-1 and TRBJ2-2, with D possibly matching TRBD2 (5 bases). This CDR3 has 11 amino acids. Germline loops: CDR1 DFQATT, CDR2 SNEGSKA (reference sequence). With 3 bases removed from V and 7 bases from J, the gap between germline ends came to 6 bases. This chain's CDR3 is CSASGGGELFF. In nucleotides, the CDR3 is TGCAGTGCTAGTGGAGGCGGGGAGCTGTTTTTT.

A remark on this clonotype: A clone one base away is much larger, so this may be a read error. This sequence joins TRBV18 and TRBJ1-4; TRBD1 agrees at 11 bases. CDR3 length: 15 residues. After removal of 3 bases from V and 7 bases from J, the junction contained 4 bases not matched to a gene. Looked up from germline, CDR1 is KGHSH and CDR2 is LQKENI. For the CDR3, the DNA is TGTGCCAGCTCACCGGACAGGGGGCCGGCTGAAAAACTGTTTTTT. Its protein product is CASSPDRGPAEKLFF.

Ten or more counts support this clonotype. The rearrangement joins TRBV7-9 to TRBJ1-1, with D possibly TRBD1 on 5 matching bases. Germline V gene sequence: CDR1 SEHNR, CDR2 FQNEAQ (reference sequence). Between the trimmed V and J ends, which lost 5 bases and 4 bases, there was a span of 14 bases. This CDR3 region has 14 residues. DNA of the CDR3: TGTGCCAGCAGCGCGGGGCTAGATAGCACTGAAGCTTTCTTT. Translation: CASSAGLDSTEAFF.

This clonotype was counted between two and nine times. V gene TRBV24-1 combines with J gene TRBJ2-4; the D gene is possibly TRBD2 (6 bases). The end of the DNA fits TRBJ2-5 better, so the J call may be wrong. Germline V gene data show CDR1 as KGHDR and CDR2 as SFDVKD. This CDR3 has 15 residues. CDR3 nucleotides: TGTGCCACCAGTCTAACCGGGACTCTGGGGGAGACCCAGTACTTC. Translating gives CATSLTGTLGETQYF.

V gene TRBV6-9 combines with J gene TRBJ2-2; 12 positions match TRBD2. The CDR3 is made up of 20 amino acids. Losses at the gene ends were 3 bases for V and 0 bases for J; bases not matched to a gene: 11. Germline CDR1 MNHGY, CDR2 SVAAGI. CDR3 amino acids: CASSYSNGLAGGTNTGELFF. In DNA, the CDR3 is TGTGCCAGCAGTTACTCGAACGGGCTAGCGGGGGGGACGAACACCGGGGAGCTGTTTTTT.

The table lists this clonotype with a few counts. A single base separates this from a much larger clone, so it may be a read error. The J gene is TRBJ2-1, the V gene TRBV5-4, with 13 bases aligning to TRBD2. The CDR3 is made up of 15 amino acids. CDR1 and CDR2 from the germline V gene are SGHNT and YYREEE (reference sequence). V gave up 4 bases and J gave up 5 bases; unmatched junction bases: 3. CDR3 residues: CASSPGTSGNNEQFF. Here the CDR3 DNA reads TGTGCCAGCAGCCCCGGGACTAGCGGGAACAATGAGCAGTTCTTC.

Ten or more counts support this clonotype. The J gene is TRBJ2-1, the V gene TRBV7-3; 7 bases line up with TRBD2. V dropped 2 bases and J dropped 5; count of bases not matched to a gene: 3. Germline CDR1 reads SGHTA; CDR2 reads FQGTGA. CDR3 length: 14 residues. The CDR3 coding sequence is TGTGCCAGCAGCTTAGCGGGGGTCCACAATGAGCAGTTCTTC. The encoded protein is CASSLAGVHNEQFF.

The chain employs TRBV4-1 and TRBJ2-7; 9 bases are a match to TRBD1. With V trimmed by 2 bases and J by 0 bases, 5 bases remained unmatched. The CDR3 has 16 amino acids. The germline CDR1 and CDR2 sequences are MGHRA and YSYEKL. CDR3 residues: CASSQYGTGSSYEQYF. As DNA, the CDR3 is TGCGCCAGCAGCCAATACGGGACAGGGAGCTCCTACGAGCAGTACTTC.

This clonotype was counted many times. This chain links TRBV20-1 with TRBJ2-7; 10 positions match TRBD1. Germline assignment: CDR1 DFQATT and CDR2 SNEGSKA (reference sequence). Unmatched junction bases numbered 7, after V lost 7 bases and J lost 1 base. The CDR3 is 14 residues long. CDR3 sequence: CSVISGQGSYEQYF. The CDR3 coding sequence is TGCAGTGTGATTTCGGGACAGGGGTCCTACGAGCAGTACTTC.